The T cell receptor beta chain described here comes from a study of blood T cell repertoires in COVID-19. The wider study: Sites in the United States, Italy and Spain provided acute and convalescent COVID-19 samples.

Source study methods: Quantification of nucleated cells was approximated via reference gene primer amplification. Only in-frame clones appear in the TCRdb table, and some are missing; sequencing was by immunoSEQ multiplex PCR. D and trimming come from the DNA, and the V and J calls and clone size come from that table. The repertoire holds roughly 70,000 clones, with around 86% as singletons. The CDR3 consists of 15 residues. Trimming cost V 3 bases and J 4 bases; bases outside gene matches: 6. Germline assignment: CDR1 KGHSH and CDR2 LQKENI. This receptor was identified in a man aged 45-60 years with active COVID-19. The rearrangement links TRBV18 to TRBJ1-1, with 9 positions matching TRBD1. The sequencing sample was made of peripheral blood. Written as DNA, the CDR3 is TGTGCCAGCTCACCGGACAGGGGCCGGAGCACTGAAGCTTTCTTT. Its translation is CASSPDRGRSTEAFF.